This TCR beta chain is drawn from a study of neoadjuvant anti-PD-1 for oral cavity cancer. Points from the study as a whole: With a few patients per group, TCR findings need larger cohorts.

These oral cavity squamous cell carcinomas were HPV-negative and locally advanced. This clone was observed a few times. Antigen specificity is unknown. Most PBMC samples had 480 ng input DNA in six replicates. Libraries were prepared by immunoSEQ multiplex PCR; TCRdb keeps only in-frame clonotypes and omits some of them. The sample has around 17,000 clones, around 69% seen once. This sequence originates from a person aged 35 to 85 with oral cavity squamous cell carcinoma. Sequenced here: PBMCs, sampled before nivolumab (anti-PD-1) treatment.

Here the CDR3 DNA reads TGCGCCAGCAGTGAGGGAATTGGGGCGGGTGGCTACACCTTC. It yields the protein CASSEGIGAGGYTF. The chain uses TRBV10-2 and TRBJ1-2, with a tentative D call TRBD1 (5 bases). The germline V gene encodes CDR1 WSHSY and CDR2 SAAADI. The CDR3 is 14 amino acids. V lost 2 bases and J lost 7, with 14 bases in between.